This is a list of T cell receptor beta chains from one sample in a study of tumor-infiltrating lymphocytes in oesophageal squamous cell carcinoma. TCRdb passed the PCR reads through MiXCR, listing each CDR3 protein once. The sample includes 15,000 to 20,000 distinct CDR3 sequences, approximately 46% seen only once; the top ten take 18%. The material sequenced was normal esophageal tissue next to the tumor. Receptors were obtained from a female donor with esophageal squamous cell carcinoma. Both conserved end residues are part of each CDR3. The D gene is left open where the match is weak. Clone sizes are given selectively: once, few, many, or a class where the clone is expanded.

clone size: -; D gene: -; J gene: TRBJ1-1; V gene: TRBV9; CDR3 length: 14; CDR3 protein: CASSVMAAGTEAFF; CDR3 DNA: TGTGCCAGCAGCGTAATGGCAGCGGGTACTGAAGCTTTCTTT
clone size: few; D gene: TRBD2; J gene: TRBJ2-5; V gene: TRBV24-1; CDR3 length: 15; CDR3 protein: CATSEVGLAGKIQYF; CDR3 DNA: TGTGCCACCAGTGAGGTTGGACTAGCGGGGAAGATCCAGTACTTC
clone size: many; D gene: -; J gene: TRBJ2-7; V gene: TRBV24-1; CDR3 length: 11; CDR3 protein: CATSEHGEQYF; CDR3 DNA: TGTGCCACCAGTGAGCACGGCGAGCAGTACTTC
clone size: -; D gene: -; J gene: TRBJ1-1; V gene: TRBV6-2/TRBV6-3; CDR3 length: 15; CDR3 protein: CASTQTGRLNTEAFF; CDR3 DNA: TGTGCCAGCACCCAAACGGGCAGGCTTAACACTGAAGCTTTCTTT
clone size: few; D gene: -; J gene: TRBJ1-5; V gene: TRBV6-1; CDR3 length: 15; CDR3 protein: CASRPPGSSNQPQHF; CDR3 DNA: TGTGCCAGCAGACCTCCGGGCAGTAGCAATCAGCCCCAGCATTTT
clone size: many; D gene: TRBD2; J gene: TRBJ2-5; V gene: TRBV2; CDR3 length: 18; CDR3 protein: CASSELGLAGPTGETQYF; CDR3 DNA: TGTGCCAGCAGTGAATTGGGACTAGCGGGCCCCACGGGGGAGACCCAGTACTTC
clone size: -; D gene: -; J gene: TRBJ2-7; V gene: TRBV7-9; CDR3 length: 14; CDR3 protein: CASSLYSGPYEQYF; CDR3 DNA: TGTGCCAGCAGCTTATACTCTGGCCCCTACGAGCAGTACTTC
clone size: -; D gene: -; J gene: TRBJ2-5; V gene: TRBV6-1; CDR3 length: 13; CDR3 protein: CASSYQGAETQYF; CDR3 DNA: TGTGCCAGCAGTTACCAAGGGGCGGAGACCCAGTACTTC
clone size: few; D gene: -; J gene: TRBJ2-4; V gene: TRBV6-1; CDR3 length: 12; CDR3 protein: CASINGKNIQYF; CDR3 DNA: TGTGCCAGCATTAATGGGAAAAACATTCAGTACTTC
clone size: once; D gene: -; J gene: TRBJ2-7; V gene: TRBV7-2; CDR3 length: 13; CDR3 protein: CASSLAGAYEQYF; CDR3 DNA: TGTGCCAGCAGCTTAGCAGGAGCCTACGAGCAGTACTTC
clone size: -; D gene: TRBD2; J gene: TRBJ2-3; V gene: TRBV6-1; CDR3 length: 16; CDR3 protein: CASSEGLAGGTNTQYF; CDR3 DNA: TGTGCCAGCAGTGAAGGGCTCGCGGGAGGGACGAATACGCAGTATTTT
clone size: many; D gene: -; J gene: TRBJ2-1; V gene: TRBV5-4; CDR3 length: 15; CDR3 protein: CASSFKMSSYNEQFF; CDR3 DNA: TGTGCCAGCAGCTTCAAGATGAGCTCCTACAATGAGCAGTTCTTC
clone size: few; D gene: -; J gene: TRBJ2-1; V gene: TRBV28; CDR3 length: 15; CDR3 protein: CASSLPAGIPYEQFF; CDR3 DNA: TGTGCCAGCAGTTTACCTGCAGGCATTCCCTACGAGCAGTTCTTC
clone size: many; D gene: TRBD1; J gene: TRBJ1-2; V gene: TRBV5-4; CDR3 length: 12; CDR3 protein: CASRDRYSGYTF; CDR3 DNA: TGTGCCAGCAGGGACAGGTATTCTGGCTACACCTTC
clone size: -; D gene: TRBD2; J gene: TRBJ2-1; V gene: TRBV29-1; CDR3 length: 16; CDR3 protein: CSVEGVWLAGPNEQFF; CDR3 DNA: TGCAGCGTTGAAGGGGTTTGGCTAGCGGGTCCCAATGAGCAGTTCTTC
clone size: -; D gene: -; J gene: TRBJ2-1; V gene: TRBV7-2; CDR3 length: 16; CDR3 protein: CASSLNAGTSYNEQFF; CDR3 DNA: TGTGCCAGCAGCTTAAACGCGGGGACATCCTACAATGAGCAGTTCTTC
clone size: -; D gene: TRBD1; J gene: TRBJ2-7; V gene: TRBV7-8; CDR3 length: 14; CDR3 protein: CASSLPGGSGEQYF; CDR3 DNA: TGTGCCAGCAGCCTCCCAGGGGGTTCAGGCGAGCAGTACTTC
clone size: -; D gene: -; J gene: TRBJ2-7; V gene: TRBV6-6; CDR3 length: 11; CDR3 protein: CASTSSLEQYF; CDR3 DNA: TGTGCCAGCACCAGTTCCCTGGAGCAGTACTTC
clone size: few; D gene: -; J gene: TRBJ2-1; V gene: TRBV7-8; CDR3 length: 15; CDR3 protein: CASSGRGSSYNEQFF; CDR3 DNA: TGTGCCAGCAGCGGCAGGGGATCCTCCTACAATGAGCAGTTCTTC
clone size: many; D gene: -; J gene: TRBJ1-3; V gene: TRBV11-1; CDR3 length: 16; CDR3 protein: CASSLARLRSGNTIYF; CDR3 DNA: TGTGCCAGCAGCTTAGCGCGACTGCGCTCTGGAAACACCATATATTTT
clone size: -; D gene: -; J gene: TRBJ2-5; V gene: TRBV11-3; CDR3 length: 14; CDR3 protein: CASSLGMGGETQYF; CDR3 DNA: TGTGCCAGCAGCTTAGGAATGGGCGGAGAGACCCAGTACTTC
clone size: medium-sized; D gene: -; J gene: TRBJ2-7; V gene: TRBV5-4; CDR3 length: 14; CDR3 protein: CASSVKGFPTKQYF; CDR3 DNA: TGTGCCAGCAGCGTTAAAGGTTTTCCTACGAAGCAGTACTTC
clone size: -; D gene: -; J gene: TRBJ2-1; V gene: TRBV19; CDR3 length: 15; CDR3 protein: CASSPTGLPYNEQFF; CDR3 DNA: TGTGCCAGTAGCCCCACAGGGCTCCCTTACAATGAGCAGTTCTTC
clone size: -; D gene: -; J gene: TRBJ2-3; V gene: TRBV12-3/TRBV12-4; CDR3 length: 18; CDR3 protein: CASSLAQASIPSTDTQYF; CDR3 DNA: TGTGCCAGCAGTTTAGCGCAGGCATCGATACCTAGCACAGATACGCAGTATTTT
clone size: -; D gene: -; J gene: TRBJ2-1; V gene: TRBV6-2/TRBV6-3; CDR3 length: 15; CDR3 protein: CASSVDPSSYNEQFF; CDR3 DNA: TGTGCCAGCAGTGTGGACCCTAGCTCCTACAATGAGCAGTTCTTC
clone size: many; D gene: TRBD1; J gene: TRBJ2-1; V gene: TRBV4-1; CDR3 length: 17; CDR3 protein: CASSQDRSRGLVNEQFF; CDR3 DNA: TGCGCCAGCAGCCAAGATAGAAGCAGGGGGCTGGTCAATGAGCAGTTCTTC
clone size: many; D gene: -; J gene: TRBJ2-5; V gene: TRBV11-2; CDR3 length: 16; CDR3 protein: CASSPQGGGRTETQYF; CDR3 DNA: TGTGCCAGCAGCCCACAGGGTGGCGGGAGAACAGAGACCCAGTACTTC